This is a list of T cell receptor beta chains from one sample in a study of CD8+ T cells in alopecia areata. TCRdb's table, derived via immunoSEQ multiplex PCR, lists solely in-frame clones and lacks some. Found here are approximately 8,000 clones, 65% to 70% of them singletons; the top ten hold about 14%. The source was skin, collected at week 0. These receptors originate from a human donor with alopecia areata. CDR3s include the opening cysteine and the closing phenylalanine or tryptophan. The D gene is left open where the match is weak. Only some rows state a clone size, as once, few, many or a class for expanded clones.

cdr3_aa cdr3_nt j_call d_call clone_size v_call
CASRSWWGNYGYTF TGTGCCAGCAGGTCGTGGTGGGGAAACTATGGCTACACCTTC TRBJ1-2 NA NA TRBV13
CAWSVQFREAFF TGTGCCTGGAGTGTACAATTCAGGGAAGCTTTCTTT TRBJ1-1 NA NA TRBV30
CAISGLPRTSGRTDTQYF TGTGCCATCAGTGGATTACCAAGGACTAGCGGGCGCACAGATACGCAGTATTTT TRBJ2-3 TRBD2 NA TRBV10-3
CASSTKQGYEQYF TGTGCCAGCTCAACGAAACAGGGGTACGAGCAGTACTTC TRBJ2-7 TRBD1 NA TRBV18
CASSQGAGAAYEQYF TGCGCCAGCAGCCAAGGGGCCGGGGCAGCTTACGAGCAGTACTTC TRBJ2-7 NA NA TRBV4-3
CASSQDGEGYNQPQHF TGCGCCAGCAGCCAAGATGGTGAGGGTTATAATCAGCCCCAGCATTTT TRBJ1-5 NA NA TRBV4-3
CASSELKIFGAYNEQFF TGTGCCAGCAGTGAATTAAAAATTTTTGGGGCGTACAATGAGCAGTTCTTC TRBJ2-1 NA few TRBV25-1
CAIRGDTNTEAFF TGTGCCATCAGGGGGGATACGAACACTGAAGCTTTCTTT TRBJ1-1 NA few TRBV10-3
CASAKDSDSPLHF TGTGCCAGCGCTAAGGATTCGGATTCACCCCTCCACTTT TRBJ1-6 NA NA TRBV5-4
CASSMREGYEQYF TGCGCCAGCAGCATGCGGGAGGGGTACGAGCAGTACTTC TRBJ2-7 TRBD2 NA TRBV5-1
CASSQRQGIDEQYF TGTGCCAGCAGCCAGCGACAGGGAATTGACGAGCAGTACTTC TRBJ2-7 TRBD1 NA TRBV27
CSVSTGGSSYEQYF TGCAGCGTTTCGACAGGGGGGAGCTCCTACGAGCAGTACTTC TRBJ2-7 TRBD1 NA TRBV29-1
CASSQENQPQHF TGTGCCAGCAGCCAAGAGAATCAGCCCCAGCATTTT TRBJ1-5 NA NA TRBV13
CASSQASGTGRIYEQYF TGTGCCAGCAGCCAAGCATCGGGGACAGGGAGAATCTACGAGCAGTACTTC TRBJ2-7 TRBD1 few TRBV4-2
CASSFGGTQETQYF TGCGCCAGCAGCTTCGGGGGAACGCAAGAGACCCAGTACTTC TRBJ2-5 NA NA TRBV5-1
CASSQALRRSYADNYGYTF TGCGCCAGCAGCCAAGCGTTAAGGAGATCCTACGCAGATAACTATGGCTACACCTTC TRBJ1-2 NA NA TRBV4-3
CASSGRVDSDYGYTF TGTGCCAGCAGCGGACGCGTCGACAGTGACTATGGCTACACCTTC TRBJ1-2 NA NA TRBV6-1
CASSQEKHRGELFF TGCGCCAGCAGCCAGGAAAAACACAGGGGTGAACTGTTTTTT TRBJ1-4 TRBD1 once TRBV4-3
CASSTYNTGRAETYEQYF TGTGCCAGCAGCACCTATAACACAGGGCGCGCAGAGACTTACGAGCAGTACTTC TRBJ2-7 NA few TRBV2
CASSTRTTGGMSEQYF TGTGCCAGCAGTACCCGGACGACAGGGGGGATGAGCGAGCAGTACTTC TRBJ2-7 TRBD1 NA TRBV28
CAWDLMNEQFF TGTGCCTGGGACCTTATGAATGAGCAGTTCTTC TRBJ2-1 NA NA TRBV30
CASKDSRYEQYF TGTGCCAGCAAGGACAGTAGATACGAGCAGTACTTC TRBJ2-7 NA NA TRBV6-1
CASSTRQGRISGNTIYF TGTGCCAGCAGCACCAGACAGGGGAGGATCTCTGGAAACACCATATATTTT TRBJ1-3 TRBD1 NA TRBV13
CASSGRGLTEAFF TGTGCCAGCAGTGGCAGGGGGCTCACTGAAGCTTTCTTT TRBJ1-1 TRBD1 once TRBV6-1
CASGLVPQGSDGYTF TGTGCTAGTGGTTTGGTACCCCAGGGGAGCGATGGCTACACCTTC TRBJ1-2 NA NA TRBV12-5
CASRTGPPLHF TGTGCCAGTCGGACAGGGCCACCCCTCCACTTT TRBJ1-6 TRBD1 NA TRBV6-8
CASSPHENTDTQYF TGTGCCAGCAGCCCTCACGAAAACACAGATACGCAGTATTTT TRBJ2-3 NA NA TRBV28
CASSPTLAGEYNEQFF TGTGCCAGCAGCCCCACACTAGCGGGGGAATACAATGAGCAGTTCTTC TRBJ2-1 TRBD2 NA TRBV7-9
CASSGSGHGAKNIQYF TGTGCCAGCAGCGGCAGCGGTCACGGAGCCAAAAACATTCAGTACTTC TRBJ2-4 NA NA TRBV7-9
CASSFLPPGVAGELFF TGTGCCAGCAGCTTTCTGCCGCCAGGGGTTGCCGGGGAGCTGTTTTTT TRBJ2-2 NA NA TRBV7-2
CSVAGAGYGYTF TGCAGCGTCGCAGGGGCGGGCTATGGCTACACCTTC TRBJ1-2 NA NA TRBV29-1
CASRSTGRTDTQYF TGTGCCAGCAGGTCCACCGGCCGCACAGATACGCAGTATTTT TRBJ2-3 NA NA TRBV6-5
CASSPGQGSYEQYF TGCGCCAGCAGCCCGGGACAGGGGTCCTACGAGCAGTACTTC TRBJ2-7 TRBD1 NA TRBV5-1
CASSEDRVETQYF TGTGCCAGCAGCGAGGACAGGGTTGAGACCCAGTACTTC TRBJ2-5 TRBD1 NA TRBV7-2